This T cell receptor (beta chain) was identified during a study of CD8+CD57+ T cells in acquired aplastic anemia. On this clonotype: The antigen remains unidentified.

The study's findings and limits: Simpson's diversity of CD8+ cells was not significantly different in patients compared with controls. Patients and controls were found to share more than 25 CD8+ CDR3 sequences.

It was genomic DNA that served as the template for profiling TCR beta VDJ and CDR3. From the reads, TCRdb called clonotypes with MiXCR, one entry per CDR3 protein. The data contain about 160,000 distinct CDR3 sequences, around 50% of them singletons. Sequencing involved patients with CD8+CD57+ cell expansion previously shown by flow cytometry. Severe acquired aplastic anemia was present in every patient. Per the germline V gene, CDR1 is KGHSH and CDR2 is LQKENI. This CDR3 is built from 15 residues. Trimming removed 2 bases from V and 5 bases from J, with 14 bases in between. Sequencing was performed on sorted CD4+, CD8+, or CD8+CD57+ T cells (not recorded which) from PBMCs. This TCR came from a human donor with aplastic anemia. V is TRBV18 and J is TRBJ2-3; D is possibly TRBD1 (5 bases). In DNA form, the CDR3 reads TGTGCCAGCTCACCAGCGACAGCGAGAGGAGATACGCAGTATTTT. It is translated as CASSPATARGDTQYF.